This T cell receptor beta chain was sequenced during a study of blood T cell repertoires in COVID-19. Study in general: Whether acute or convalescent, the COVID-19 samples came from the United States, Italy and Spain.

Germline values: CDR1 LGHNA, CDR2 YSLEER. V was trimmed by 1 base and J by 14 bases, leaving 21 bases between them. The CDR3 spans 16 residues. The table came from immunoSEQ multiplex PCR; TCRdb's copy has only in-frame clones and leaves some out. The sample comprises about 83,000 clones, roughly 90% of which are singletons, and 15% to 20% rests with the top ten. This TCR derives from a woman at least 80 years old with active or convalescent COVID-19. The chain carries TRBV4-3 and TRBJ1-6; D is possibly TRBD1 (5 bases). Sequenced: peripheral blood. The CDR3 DNA sequence: TGCGCCAGCAGCCAAGTTGGAGTCGACAGAAGTAGGGCCCTCCACTTT. This translates into CASSQVGVDRSRALHF.